One and the same sample provided the 5 T cell receptor beta chains below, sequenced in a study of cytomegalovirus exposure and HLA in healthy donors. The protocol was immunoSEQ multiplex PCR, while the TCRdb copy is restricted to in-frame clones and leaves out a portion. In the table there are approximately 270,000 clones, around 87% of which are singletons. Sequencing was performed on PBMCs. The receptors come from a woman under 30 in good health and CMV-seronegative.

The V gene is TRBV4-1, the J gene TRBJ2-1; TRBD2 aligns across 11 bases. V shed 4 bases and J 1 base; nucleotides not matched to a gene: 3. CDR3 length: 16 residues. From germline, CDR1 is MGHRA and CDR2 YSYEKL. CDR3 sequence reads: CASSPLAGGSYNEQFF. CDR3 sequence (DNA): TGCGCCAGCAGCCCCTTAGCGGGGGGGTCCTACAATGAGCAGTTCTTC.

The V call is TRBV6-5, the J call TRBJ1-6, with 10 nucleotides matching TRBD1. Germline loops: CDR1 MNHEY, CDR2 SVGAGI. CDR3 length: 16 amino acids. With 0 bases clipped from V and 8 bases from J, the junction kept 4 bases outside the gene matches. The CDR3 region is CASSYSRDRGHSPLHF. The DNA of the CDR3 is TGTGCCAGCAGTTACTCCCGGGACAGGGGCCATTCACCCCTCCACTTT.

Only one count was recorded for this clone. This chain links TRBV7-9 with TRBJ2-7; possible D gene TRBD1, 5 bases. Germline values: CDR1 SEHNR, CDR2 FQNEAQ (reference sequence). V lost 1 base and J lost 3, with 22 bases in between. The CDR3 covers 18 residues. The CDR3 loop is CASSLVKQGHPEDYEQYF. CDR3 in DNA: TGTGCCAGCAGCTTAGTTAAGCAGGGTCACCCAGAAGACTACGAGCAGTACTTC.

This clone was seen a handful of times. The chain links TRBV2 to TRBJ1-4, with D perhaps matching TRBD1 (6 bases). This CDR3 has 13 amino acids. V was trimmed by 5 bases and J by 6 bases, leaving 10 bases between them. Germline CDR1 is SNHLY and CDR2 is FYNNEI. The CDR3 DNA reads TGTGCCAGCAGTTGGACAGAGGATGAAAAACTGTTTTTT. Amino acid sequence: CASSWTEDEKLFF.

The table lists this clone with a few counts. The chain uses TRBV15 and TRBJ1-5; D remains ambiguous. CDR1 is LNHNV and CDR2 is YYDKDF in the germline V gene (reference sequence). V lost 1 base, J lost 2 bases, and 9 bases lay in between. This CDR3 is 15 amino acids long. In DNA, the CDR3 is TGTGCCACCAGCAGAGGAGGTTCGGGCAATCAGCCCCAGCATTTT. Amino acid sequence: CATSRGGSGNQPQHF.